This entry lists 18 T cell receptor beta chains sequenced from one sample in a study of CD8+CD57+ T cells in acquired aplastic anemia. Genomic DNA, serving as template, underwent TCR beta VDJ and CDR3 profiling. TCRdb recomputed calls from the reads with MiXCR, one row per CDR3 protein. Here the sample spans about 210,000 distinct CDR3 sequences, approximately 57% being singletons. The sample consisted of sorted CD4+, CD8+, or CD8+CD57+ T cells (not recorded which) from PBMCs. Every receptor here comes from a human donor in good health.

The rearrangement links TRBV7-8 to TRBJ1-2, with a weak D call TRBD1 (5 bases). The CDR3 totals 15 residues. Looked up from germline, CDR1 is SGHVS and CDR2 is FQNEAQ. V lost 0 bases and J lost 8, with 16 bases in between. CDR3 nucleotide sequence: TGTGCCAGCAGCTTAGCGGTCACCGGGGGGAACGGCTACACCTTC. Its translation is CASSLAVTGGNGYTF. Based on the CDR3 plus reference TRBV7-8 and TRBJ1-2, the full variable domain is GAGVSQSPRYKVAKRGQDVALRCDPISGHVSLFWYQQALGQGPEFLTYFQNEAQLDKSGLPSDRFFAERPEGSVSTLKIQRTQQEDSAVYLCASSLAVTGGNGYTFGSGTRLTVV.

The chain recombines TRBV5-4 with TRBJ2-5, with unresolved D. Trimming left V 0 bases short and J 2 bases short, with 11 bases between. There are 15 residues in the CDR3. Looked up from germline, CDR1 is SGHNT and CDR2 is YYREEE (reference sequence). The CDR3 sequence: CASSLDSIDQETQYF. DNA of the CDR3: TGTGCCAGCAGCTTGGACAGTATTGATCAAGAGACCCAGTACTTC.

The chain joins TRBV25-1 to TRBJ1-6, with D perhaps TRBD1 (6 bases). The germline V gene encodes CDR1 MGHDK and CDR2 SYGVNS. The CDR3 sequence is 13 residues long. The V gene lost 8 bases and the J gene lost 8 bases, with 13 bases spanning the gap. CDR3 DNA: TGTGCCAGCGCCGGACAGCCACATTCACCCCTCCACTTT. Translation gives CASAGQPHSPLHF.

The chain carries TRBV24-1 and TRBJ2-3; 7 positions agree with TRBD1. CDR3 length equals 14 residues. CDR1 and CDR2 (germline): KGHDR, SFDVKD. The J segment lost 7 bases and the V segment lost 4 bases, leaving 7 bases of the junction unmatched. As DNA, the CDR3 is TGTGCCACCAGTGAGACAGGGATACCCAATACGCAGTATTTT. Its protein is CATSETGIPNTQYF.

For this clonotype: A read error may produce the germline difference seen at one junction end. The rearrangement uses TRBV19 and TRBJ2-7, with 9 bases matching TRBD1. Germline CDR1 and CDR2: LNHDA and SQIVND (reference sequence). The CDR3 is 15 amino acids. In DNA, the CDR3 is TGTGCCAGTAGTATAGCCCCGGGACAGGGATACGAGCAGCACTTC. Protein product: CASSIAPGQGYEQHF.

This clonotype showed up many times. The J gene is TRBJ2-1, the V gene TRBV5-5, with 9 nucleotides matching TRBD2. The ends lost 2 bases at V and 3 bases at J; junction bases unmatched: 6. CDR3 size: 16 residues. The germline V gene encodes CDR1 SGHKS and CDR2 YYEKEE (reference sequence). This CDR3 reads CASSLRGGAFYNEQFF. DNA for the CDR3: TGTGCCAGCAGCTTACGCGGGGGGGCCTTCTACAATGAGCAGTTCTTC.

The chain recombines TRBV29-1 with TRBJ1-1, with D unresolved. The V end lost 0 bases, the J end lost 11 bases, and 4 bases lay between the germline ends. Looked up from germline, CDR1 is SQVTM and CDR2 is ANQGSEA. The CDR3 length is 9 residues. For the CDR3, the DNA is TGCAGCGTTGAAGAAGGGGCTTTCTTT. Protein sequence: CSVEEGAFF.

A note on this clonotype: A read error may produce the germline difference seen at one junction end. The CDR3: CASSLMGVNNEAFF. CDR3 nucleotides: TGTGCCAGCAGCTTAATGGGGGTTAACAATGAAGCTTTCTTT. The chain combines TRBV7-8 with TRBJ1-1, with D possibly matching TRBD1 (5 bases). Germline values: CDR1 SGHVS, CDR2 FQNEAQ. The CDR3 loop spans 14 amino acids.

The chain carries TRBV7-9 and TRBJ1-2; D remains ambiguous. CDR3 length: 12 amino acids. V lost 4 bases to trimming and J lost 7 bases, with 10 bases between them. CDR1 is SEHNR and CDR2 is FQNEAQ in the germline V gene (reference sequence). CDR3: CASSSRPGGYTF. The CDR3 bases are TGTGCCAGCAGCTCCCGGCCGGGTGGCTACACCTTC.

This chain connects TRBV6-5 to TRBJ2-3; no definite D call. CDR1 is MNHEY, CDR2 SVGAGI, per germline. The CDR3 consists of 13 residues. Trimming took 2 bases from V and 3 from J, leaving 6 bases between them. CDR3 in DNA: TGTGCCAGCAGTTACGACCGGACAGATACGCAGTATTTT. It yields the protein CASSYDRTDTQYF.

As for this clonotype: In this CDR3 the conserved last residue, phenylalanine or tryptophan, is missing, so a read error is likely. V and J are TRBV19 and TRBJ2-5; TRBD2 agrees at 12 bases. This CDR3 is built from 19 residues. Trimming took 5 bases from V and 4 from J; bases not matched to a gene: 17. From germline, CDR1 is LNHDA and CDR2 SQIVND (reference sequence). This chain's CDR3 is CASSGDRTSGTTRGETQYS. In DNA, the CDR3 is TGTGCCAGTAGTGGCGACCGGACTAGCGGGACCACCCGGGGAGAGACCCAGTACTCC.

CDR3 bases: TGCGCCAGCCCGGGGGGCCCAGCCTACGAGCAGTACTTC. Translating it yields CASPGGPAYEQYF. This rearrangement joins TRBV10-1 to TRBJ2-7; TRBD2 might be the D (7 bases). From germline, CDR1 is WNHNN and CDR2 SYGVQD (reference sequence). Trimming shortened V by 8 bases and J by 2 bases, and 13 bases separated the two germline ends. The CDR3 is 13 amino acids.

This sequence joins TRBV15 and TRBJ1-1; the D is unclear. The length of the CDR3 is 17 residues. Trimming shortened V by 1 base and J by 5 bases, and 20 bases separated the two germline ends. Germline loops: CDR1 LNHNV, CDR2 YYDKDF (reference sequence). CDR3 DNA: TGTGCCACCAGCAGAGTACGGGAGGGCCCAGCGACGACTGAAGCTTTCTTT. This gives the protein CATSRVREGPATTEAFF.

The J gene is TRBJ2-3, the V gene TRBV7-6; 11 bases align to TRBD2. This CDR3 has 13 residues. The germline V gene encodes CDR1 SGHVS and CDR2 FNYEAQ. V shed 1 base and J 11 bases; nucleotides not matched to a gene: 2. CDR3 bases: TGTGCCAGCAGCTTAGGGCTAGCGGGGGGGCAGTATTTT. Its translation is CASSLGLAGGQYF.

The gene calls are TRBV12-3 or TRBV12-4 and TRBJ2-5, with 8 bases that match TRBD2. This CDR3 has 15 residues. V lost 8 bases and J lost 4; bases outside the gene matches: 12. CDR3 sequence: CASWDPGGPGETQYF. For the CDR3, the DNA is TGTGCCAGCTGGGACCCGGGAGGGCCAGGAGAGACCCAGTACTTC.

The rearrangement joins TRBV10-3 to TRBJ2-5; no reliable D call. The CDR3 contains 15 residues. CDR1 and CDR2 from the germline V gene are ENHRY and SYGVKD. Trimming removed 10 bases at V and 2 bases at J, with 20 bases between. This CDR3 is CASTAVTAPQETQYF. The DNA of the CDR3 is TGTGCCAGCACTGCGGTCACGGCCCCTCAAGAGACCCAGTACTTC.

This clonotype was observed many times. V usage is TRBV7-9 and J usage is TRBJ2-1; unclear D gene. The CDR3 has 12 residues. Trimming left V 4 bases short and J 15 bases short, with 16 bases between. Germline assignment: CDR1 SEHNR and CDR2 FQNEAQ (reference sequence). The DNA for the CDR3 is TGTGCCAGCAGCTCCCCCGCGAAACATCTGTTCTTC. Translating it yields CASSSPAKHLFF.

The chain links TRBV7-9 to TRBJ2-5; the match to TRBD2 covers 7 bases. From germline, CDR1 is SEHNR and CDR2 FQNEAQ (reference sequence). The CDR3 is 15 amino acids. V lost 5 bases to trimming and J lost 5 bases; unmatched junction nucleotides: 11. In nucleotides, the CDR3 is TGTGCCAGCAGCGCTCAGCTGGAGGGAGGGGAGACCCAGTACTTC. As protein: CASSAQLEGGETQYF.